Following are 23 T cell receptor beta chains from one sample sequenced in a study of OX40 agonist ivuxolimab in advanced cancers. The data were produced by immunoSEQ multiplex PCR, yet TCRdb's version contains in-frame clones alone and is incomplete. The data contain 42,000 or so clones, about 82% of them singletons. Sequenced here: CD4+ or CD8+ T cells sorted from blood, sampled in a trial of the OX40 agonist ivuxolimab. The source is an adult with an advanced solid tumor such as melanoma, head and neck, liver or kidney cancer.

The CDR3 loop reads CASSLRGTRRTDTQYF. In DNA form, the CDR3 reads TGTGCCAGCAGCCTACGAGGGACTCGGCGTACAGATACGCAGTATTTT. The chain links TRBV5-6 to TRBJ2-3; D may be TRBD2 (6 bases). The germline V gene encodes CDR1 SGHDT and CDR2 YYEEEE. The V end lost 4 bases, the J end lost 3 bases, and 18 bases lay between the germline ends. The CDR3 is 16 amino acids. The full variable domain, completed using reference TRBV5-6 and TRBJ2-3, is DAGVTQSPTHLIKTRGQQVTLRCSPKSGHDTVSWYQQALGQGPQFIFQYYEEEERQRGNFPDRFSGHQFPNYSSELNVNALLLGDSALYLCASSLRGTRRTDTQYFGPGTRLTVL.

V is TRBV4-3 and J is TRBJ2-5; perhaps TRBD1 as D (8 bases). The V gene's germline CDR1 is LGHNA and CDR2 YSLEER. V lost 3 bases to trimming and J lost 9 bases, with 26 bases between them. The CDR3 contains 17 residues. DNA for the CDR3: TGCGCCAGCAGCCAGGAGACAGGGGCCCCGTATCGGGAGGCCCAGTACTTC. This encodes CASSQETGAPYREAQYF.

CDR3 DNA sequence: TGTGCCAGCAGTTCCCTCCTAATAGGAGTAGACACTGAAGCTTTCTTT. Its translation: CASSSLLIGVDTEAFF. The chain couples TRBV28 to TRBJ1-1; D call uncertain. V dropped 4 bases and J dropped 3 bases, with 18 bases sitting between them. The germline V gene encodes CDR1 MDHEN and CDR2 SYDVKM. The CDR3 consists of 16 residues.

CDR3 residues: CASTLEGSGVNTEAFF. The CDR3 DNA reads as TGTGCCAGCACCCTAGAGGGGTCAGGGGTCAACACTGAAGCTTTCTTT. The genes are TRBV28 and TRBJ1-1; D is perhaps TRBD1 (6 bases). With 7 bases removed from V and 2 bases from J, the gap between germline ends came to 20 bases. Germline V CDR1 and CDR2: MDHEN, SYDVKM. The CDR3 is 16 amino acids.

V is TRBV9 and J is TRBJ2-7; 8 bases map to TRBD1. J lost 4 bases, V lost 4 bases, and 7 bases had no gene match. The germline CDR1 and CDR2 sequences are SGDLS and YYNGEE. This CDR3 contains 14 residues. Written as DNA, the CDR3 is TGTGCCAGCAGCCCCGAGCAGGGGGCGTACGAGCAGTACTTC. Translated, it gives CASSPEQGAYEQYF.

This sequence joins TRBV7-9 and TRBJ2-7; D possibly uses TRBD1 or TRBD2 (6 bases each). This CDR3 spans 15 amino acids. Trimming removed 0 bases at V and 3 bases at J, with 12 bases between. In germline, CDR1 is SEHNR, CDR2 FQNEAQ (reference sequence). The CDR3 DNA reads TGTGCCAGCAGCTTAGCGGGAGGACAGCTCTACGAGCAGTACTTC. Encoded protein: CASSLAGGQLYEQYF.

The DNA of the CDR3 is TGTGCCAGCAGCGTAGGAGGGACGGACAATGAGCAGTTCTTC. It encodes CASSVGGTDNEQFF. The chain uses TRBV9 and TRBJ2-1, with D perhaps given as TRBD1 or TRBD2 (5 bases each). From germline, CDR1 is SGDLS and CDR2 YYNGEE. The V end was cut by 0 bases, the J end by 5 bases, with 9 bases between. The CDR3 contains 14 residues.

The chain links TRBV9 to TRBJ1-1; 7 positions match TRBD1. CDR3 length: 14 amino acids. Germline loops: CDR1 SGDLS, CDR2 YYNGEE. Losses at the gene ends were 3 bases for V and 3 bases for J; bases not matched to a gene: 5. The CDR3 spells CASSGRQGDTEAFF. Here the CDR3 DNA reads TGTGCCAGCAGCGGACGACAGGGTGACACTGAAGCTTTCTTT.

Notes on this clone: The sample contains more than one DNA sequence encoding this CDR3. V usage is TRBV28 and J usage is TRBJ2-3; D not resolved. V lost 3 bases and J 0 bases, leaving 4 bases between the germline ends. The CDR3 consists of 13 residues. Germline V gene sequence: CDR1 MDHEN, CDR2 SYDVKM. CDR3 coding DNA: TGTGCCAGCAGTTTGGATAGCACAGATACGCAGTATTTT. This codes for CASSLDSTDTQYF.

The rearrangement links TRBV28 to TRBJ2-6, with 8 positions matching TRBD1. Trimming took 4 bases from V and 4 from J; bases not matched to a gene: 12. CDR3 length: 18 residues. Looked up from germline, CDR1 is MDHEN and CDR2 is SYDVKM. CDR3 sequence reads: CASSSPRTGHWGANVLTF. In DNA, the CDR3 is TGTGCCAGCAGTTCCCCTCGGACAGGGCACTGGGGGGCCAACGTCCTGACTTTC.

The chain links TRBV10-2 to TRBJ1-4, with 9 bases fitting TRBD1. V lost 6 bases and J lost 8; bases outside the gene matches: 10. The CDR3 sequence is 15 residues long. Germline CDR1 WSHSY, CDR2 SAAADI. The CDR3 coding sequence is TGCGCCAGCAGACCCGGACAGGGGTACTTGGAAAAACTGTTTTTT. Protein sequence: CASRPGQGYLEKLFF.

The CDR3 coding sequence is TGTGCCAGCAGCCTAACGAACACTGAAGCTTTCTTT. Its protein is CASSLTNTEAFF. V gene TRBV13 combines with J gene TRBJ1-1; D not certain. Trimming cost V 5 bases and J 1 base, with 5 bases left between them. Germline assignment: CDR1 PRHDT and CDR2 FYEKMQ (reference sequence). The CDR3 has 12 amino acids.

CDR3 nucleotide sequence: TGTGCCATCAGTGACAAGAACACTGAAGCTTTCTTT. Translated: CAISDKNTEAFF. The V call is TRBV10-3, the J call TRBJ1-1; D gene uncertain. Germline CDR1 and CDR2: ENHRY and SYGVKD. CDR3 length: 12 amino acids. Trimming cost V 3 bases and J 1 base, with 3 bases left between them.

The CDR3 region has the DNA TGTGCCAGCAGCTTGCCCCAGGGGGCATGGGAGCAGTACGTC. Its translation is CASSLPQGAWEQYV. The V and J genes are TRBV5-4 and TRBJ2-7; 8 bases map to TRBD1. The V and J ends lost 1 base and 7 bases, in that order; junction bases with no gene match: 7. The length of the CDR3 is 14 residues. Germline V lookup: CDR1 SGHNT, CDR2 YYREEE (reference sequence).

The chain uses TRBV28 and TRBJ2-4; D uncertain. V lost 5 bases to trimming and J lost 0 bases, with 17 bases between them. The CDR3 loop spans 17 amino acids. Germline-derived CDR1 and CDR2 are MDHEN and SYDVKM. This chain's CDR3 is CASSPYLGQLAKNIQYF. The CDR3 DNA sequence: TGTGCCAGCAGTCCCTACCTCGGCCAGTTAGCCAAAAACATTCAGTACTTC.

The CDR3 loop reads CASGQGAWTQYF. The CDR3 DNA reads as TGTGCCAGCGGGCAGGGGGCGTGGACCCAGTACTTC. This chain links TRBV6-5 with TRBJ2-5, with TRBD1 matching over 8 bases. This CDR3 region has 12 residues. CDR1 is MNHEY, CDR2 SVGAGI, per germline. V shed 8 bases, J shed 7 bases, and the junction held 6 bases outside the gene matches.

The gene calls are TRBV2 and TRBJ2-2; TRBD1 matches 9 bases. The J segment lost 6 bases and the V segment lost 6 bases, leaving 8 bases of the junction unmatched. This CDR3 region has 15 residues. Germline V gene sequence: CDR1 SNHLY, CDR2 FYNNEI. Here the CDR3 DNA reads TGTGCCAGCAGCGTTACAGGGGGCGGCGCCGGGGAGCTGTTTTTT. This encodes CASSVTGGGAGELFF.

The CDR3 is CASSFNSNQPQHF. The CDR3 DNA follows: TGTGCCAGCAGTTTTAATAGCAATCAGCCCCAGCATTTT. V and J are TRBV6-5 and TRBJ1-5; unclear D gene. Germline assignment: CDR1 MNHEY and CDR2 SVGAGI. The CDR3 contains 13 residues. V gave up 4 bases and J gave up 0 bases, with 4 bases separating them.

V is TRBV27 and J is TRBJ2-7; no reliable D call. The germline CDR1 and CDR2 sequences are MNHEY and SMNVEV (reference sequence). With 2 bases removed from V and 7 bases from J, the gap between germline ends came to 15 bases. The CDR3 is 14 residues long. The CDR3 DNA reads TGTGCCAGCAGTTTACCGCCCTTCGTGGGGGAGCAGTACTTC. Its translation is CASSLPPFVGEQYF.

V gene TRBV14 combines with J gene TRBJ2-7; D uncertain. Between the trimmed V and J ends, which lost 0 bases and 2 bases, there was a span of 2 bases. Germline values: CDR1 SGHDN, CDR2 FVKESK. The CDR3 consists of 12 residues. The CDR3 sequence: CASSQETYEQYF. The CDR3 coding sequence is TGTGCCAGCAGCCAAGAGACCTACGAGCAGTACTTC.

V is TRBV28 and J is TRBJ1-3; unclear D gene. V was pared by 8 bases and J by 3 bases, with 5 bases between. This CDR3 has 11 residues. CDR1 is MDHEN and CDR2 is SYDVKM in the germline V gene. This chain's CDR3 is CASLSGNTIYF. CDR3 in DNA: TGTGCCAGCCTAAGTGGAAACACCATATATTTT.

The CDR3 region is CASSLGTGNTEAFF. CDR3 sequence (DNA): TGTGCCAGCAGCTTAGGGACAGGGAACACTGAAGCTTTCTTT. V gene TRBV7-6 combines with J gene TRBJ1-1; 7 bases align to TRBD1. This CDR3 spans 14 amino acids. J was trimmed by 1 base and V by 1 base; bases with no gene match: 0. CDR1 is SGHVS, CDR2 FNYEAQ, per germline.

This sequence joins TRBV7-9 and TRBJ1-2, with a tentative D call TRBD1 (6 bases). This CDR3 has 16 amino acids. V shed 4 bases and J shed 7 bases, with 22 bases lying between them. Germline CDR1 and CDR2: SEHNR and FQNEAQ (reference sequence). CDR3 protein: CASSSKGGGNSVGYTF. The CDR3 nucleotides are TGTGCCAGCAGCTCAAAGGGGGGCGGGAACTCGGTTGGCTACACCTTC.